The clone carrying this TCR beta chain appeared a single time. Germline V lookup: CDR1 SGHRS, CDR2 YFSETQ. The V gene lost 0 bases and the J gene lost 0 bases, with 6 bases spanning the gap. The CDR3 length is 14 residues. The entry originates in a study of OX40 agonist ivuxolimab in advanced cancers. The repertoire was sequenced with immunoSEQ multiplex PCR; TCRdb's copy has only in-frame clones and lacks some. This table has approximately 90,000 clones, 87% appearing once. The sequencing here drew on CD4+ or CD8+ T cells sorted from blood, taken in a trial of the OX40 agonist ivuxolimab. V usage is TRBV5-1 and J usage is TRBJ2-5, with D possibly being TRBD1 (5 bases). The source of this sequence is an adult with an advanced solid tumor such as melanoma, head and neck, liver or kidney cancer. The CDR3 region has the DNA TGCGCCAGCAGCTTGGACAGGAACCAAGAGACCCAGTACTTC. Its protein is CASSLDRNQETQYF.